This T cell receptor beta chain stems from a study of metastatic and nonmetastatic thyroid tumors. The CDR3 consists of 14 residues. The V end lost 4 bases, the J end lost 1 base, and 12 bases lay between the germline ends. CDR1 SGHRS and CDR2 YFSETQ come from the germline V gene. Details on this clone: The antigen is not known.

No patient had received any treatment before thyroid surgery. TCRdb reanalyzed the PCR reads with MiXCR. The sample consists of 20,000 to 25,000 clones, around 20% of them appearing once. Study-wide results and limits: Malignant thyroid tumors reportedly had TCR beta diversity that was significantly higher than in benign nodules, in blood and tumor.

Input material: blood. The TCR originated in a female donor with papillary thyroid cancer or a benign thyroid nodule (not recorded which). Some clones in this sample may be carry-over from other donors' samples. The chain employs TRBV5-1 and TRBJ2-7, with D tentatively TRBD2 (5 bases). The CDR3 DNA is TGCGCCAGCAGCCGCCTCGGGGAATCCTACGAGCAGTACTTC. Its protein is CASSRLGESYEQYF.